The 15 T cell receptor beta chains listed next were all sequenced from one sample in a study of shared clonotypes between healthy human individuals. Clones were read by immunoSEQ multiplex PCR, and TCRdb kept only the in-frame ones, dropping some. The data contain more than 1,200,000 clones, approximately 98.5% of them seen just once; the ten biggest clones take up under 0.45%. Sequencing was done on a sample of naive CD4+ T cells sorted from blood. Subset here: CD45RA+ positively selected. These receptors came from a man aged 25-45 years in good health.

This chain uses TRBV27 with TRBJ1-1, with no clear D. CDR1 is MNHEY and CDR2 is SMNVEV in the germline V gene (reference sequence). This CDR3 region has 13 residues. V lost 6 bases and J 6 bases, leaving 14 bases between the germline ends. The chain's CDR3 is CASSWGEGAEAFF. In nucleotides, the CDR3 is TGTGCCAGCAGCTGGGGTGAGGGCGCTGAAGCTTTCTTT.

The gene calls are TRBV5-6 and TRBJ1-3; D remains unclear. The CDR3 contains 16 residues. Germline CDR1 reads SGHDT; CDR2 reads YYEEEE. V lost 0 bases and J lost 0, with 10 bases in between. The CDR3 spells CASSLDPNLSGNTIYF. In nucleotides, the CDR3 is TGTGCCAGCAGCTTGGATCCGAACCTCTCTGGAAACACCATATATTTT.

The chain has TRBV18 and TRBJ2-3; no definite D call. Trimming removed 3 bases from V and 1 base from J, with 11 bases in between. The CDR3 runs to 15 residues. From germline, CDR1 is KGHSH and CDR2 LQKENI. The CDR3 loop is CASSPKEFGTDTQYF. The CDR3 DNA reads as TGTGCCAGCTCACCGAAGGAGTTCGGCACAGATACGCAGTATTTT.

This clone was seen just once. Distinct nucleotide sequences in the sample also encode this CDR3. The chain carries TRBV27 and TRBJ2-5; D possibly corresponds to TRBD2 (6 bases). Germline CDR1 MNHEY, CDR2 SMNVEV (reference sequence). Trimming pared 8 bases from V and 0 bases from J, leaving 10 bases between. The CDR3 loop spans 13 amino acids. CDR3 protein: CASRGGNQETQYF. As DNA, the CDR3 is TGTGCCAGCCGTGGCGGGAACCAAGAGACCCAGTACTTC.

The rearrangement uses TRBV28 and TRBJ2-7, with 7 bases fitting TRBD2. From germline, CDR1 is MDHEN and CDR2 SYDVKM. This CDR3 has 14 amino acids. Trimming cost V 7 bases and J 3 bases; bases outside gene matches: 9. The CDR3 loop reads CASNGRRGFYEQYF. CDR3 DNA sequence: TGTGCCAGCAATGGGAGGCGGGGGTTCTACGAGCAGTACTTC.

The chain recombines TRBV5-1 with TRBJ2-5, with 9 bases matching TRBD1. This CDR3 contains 17 residues. The J segment lost 1 base and the V segment lost 2 bases, leaving 9 bases of the junction unmatched. Germline CDR1 and CDR2: SGHRS and YFSETQ. This CDR3 reads CASSLRTGTGSQETQYF. CDR3 sequence (DNA): TGCGCCAGCAGCTTACGTACCGGGACAGGGTCCCAAGAGACCCAGTACTTC.

The chain carries TRBV28 and TRBJ2-7; the match to TRBD1 covers 7 bases. The CDR3 sequence is 15 residues long. The germline CDR1 and CDR2 sequences are MDHEN and SYDVKM. V trimming: 4 bases; J trimming: 6 bases; junction bases outside the gene matches: 12. The CDR3 here is CASSSGRTGLSEQYF. In DNA, the CDR3 is TGTGCCAGCAGTTCGGGAAGGACAGGTCTCAGCGAGCAGTACTTC.

The rearrangement joins TRBV19 to TRBJ1-5, with D perhaps matching TRBD1 (6 bases). Germline V gene lookup returns CDR1 LNHDA and CDR2 SQIVND (reference sequence). V was pared by 2 bases and J by 7 bases, with 15 bases between. The CDR3 contains 15 residues. The chain's CDR3 is CASSIQTGIVQPQHF. Written as DNA, the CDR3 is TGTGCCAGTAGTATACAAACAGGGATTGTACAGCCCCAGCATTTT.

This rearrangement joins TRBV10-3 to TRBJ1-5; D unclear. The CDR3 is 14 amino acids. The germline V and J ends were trimmed by 0 bases and 9 bases, with 12 bases remaining between them. The V gene's germline CDR1 is ENHRY and CDR2 SYGVKD. The chain's CDR3 is CAISESGRASPQHF. CDR3 coding DNA: TGTGCCATCAGTGAGTCAGGCCGAGCGTCGCCCCAGCATTTT.

Concerning this clone itself: Other DNA variants within this sample encode the same CDR3. The chain recombines TRBV5-1 with TRBJ1-1; D is unclear. CDR1 is SGHRS, CDR2 YFSETQ, per germline. The CDR3 contains 14 residues. The ends were cut back, 4 bases at V and 1 base at J, with 11 bases in the middle. In DNA, the CDR3 is TGCGCCAGCAGCCTCCAGACCGGGAACACTGAAGCTTTCTTT. Its translation: CASSLQTGNTEAFF.

The V and J genes are TRBV5-4 and TRBJ2-7, with D unclear. The CDR3 spans 13 residues. Germline V gene lookup returns CDR1 SGHNT and CDR2 YYREEE (reference sequence). Trimming shortened V by 4 bases and J by 4 bases, and 12 bases separated the two germline ends. The CDR3: CASSLQATYEQYF. The CDR3 DNA is TGTGCCAGCAGCCTCCAAGCGACTTACGAGCAGTACTTC.

The gene calls are TRBV14 and TRBJ2-7; D uncertain. The CDR3 runs to 14 residues. V lost 1 base, J lost 6 bases, and 13 bases lay in between. Germline CDR1 is SGHDN and CDR2 is FVKESK. The CDR3 sequence: CASSQVVGEGEQYF. CDR3 nucleotide sequence: TGTGCCAGCAGCCAAGTGGTGGGTGAAGGCGAGCAGTACTTC. The full variable domain, rest sourced from reference TRBV14 and TRBJ2-7, is EAGVTQFPSHSVIEKGQTVTLRCDPISGHDNLYWYRRVMGKEIKFLLHFVKESKQDESGMPNNRFLAERTGGTYSTLKVQPAELEDSGVYFCASSQVVGEGEQYFGPGTRLTVT.

The gene calls are TRBV19 and TRBJ2-2; 11 positions match TRBD2. CDR3 size: 16 residues. The J segment lost 7 bases and the V segment lost 2 bases, leaving 6 bases of the junction unmatched. Germline values: CDR1 LNHDA, CDR2 SQIVND (reference sequence). CDR3 nucleotides: TGTGCCAGTAGTATACTAGCGGGAGGCTTTAGCGGGGAGCTGTTTTTT. As protein: CASSILAGGFSGELFF.

V usage is TRBV6-1 and J usage is TRBJ1-2; D is perhaps TRBD1 (5 bases). CDR1 is MNHNS and CDR2 is SASEGT in the germline V gene. Deletions cut 10 bases from V and 8 bases from J, with 20 bases between. The CDR3 spans 13 residues. The DNA of the CDR3 is TGTGCCACCCACAGGACCCCCGCTGGAGGCTACACCTTC. Its translation is CATHRTPAGGYTF.

V gene TRBV29-1 combines with J gene TRBJ1-1, with D perhaps matching TRBD1 (6 bases). CDR3 size: 15 residues. Looked up from germline, CDR1 is SQVTM and CDR2 is ANQGSEA. Trimming left V 6 bases short and J 1 base short, with 18 bases between. In DNA, the CDR3 is TGCAGCGTACTCCCGCTCAGGGGCGGGAACACTGAAGCTTTCTTT. It encodes CSVLPLRGGNTEAFF.